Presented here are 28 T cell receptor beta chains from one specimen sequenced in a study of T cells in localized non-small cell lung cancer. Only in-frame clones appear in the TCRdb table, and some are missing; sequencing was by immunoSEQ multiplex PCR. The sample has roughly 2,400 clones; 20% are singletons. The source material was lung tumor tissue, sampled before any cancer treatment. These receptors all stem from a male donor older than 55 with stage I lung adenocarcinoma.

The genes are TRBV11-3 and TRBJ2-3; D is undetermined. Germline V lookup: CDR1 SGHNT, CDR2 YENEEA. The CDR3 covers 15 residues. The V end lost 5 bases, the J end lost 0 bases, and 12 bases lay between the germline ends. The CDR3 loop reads CASSENFLSTDTQYF. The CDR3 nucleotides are TGTGCCAGCAGCGAGAACTTTCTTAGCACAGATACGCAGTATTTT.

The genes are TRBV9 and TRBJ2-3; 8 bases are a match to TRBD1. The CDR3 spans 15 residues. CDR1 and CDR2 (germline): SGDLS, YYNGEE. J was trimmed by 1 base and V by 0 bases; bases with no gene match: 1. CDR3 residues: CASSVEGQGTDTQYF. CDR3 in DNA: TGTGCCAGCAGCGTAGAGGGACAGGGCACAGATACGCAGTATTTT.

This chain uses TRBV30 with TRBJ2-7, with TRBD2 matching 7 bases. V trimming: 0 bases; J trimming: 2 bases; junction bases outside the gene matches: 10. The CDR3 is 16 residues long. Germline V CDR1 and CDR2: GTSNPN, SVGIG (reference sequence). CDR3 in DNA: TGTGCCTGGAGTGTACCCGGGGAGGGGAAACCCTACGAGCAGTACTTC. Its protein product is CAWSVPGEGKPYEQYF.

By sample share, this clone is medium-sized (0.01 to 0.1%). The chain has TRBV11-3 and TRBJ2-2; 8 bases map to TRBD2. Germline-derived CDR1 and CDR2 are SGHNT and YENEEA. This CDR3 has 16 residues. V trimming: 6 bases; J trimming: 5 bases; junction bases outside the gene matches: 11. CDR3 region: CASSPRPGLGTGELFF. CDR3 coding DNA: TGTGCCAGCAGTCCCCGGCCGGGACTAGGAACCGGGGAGCTGTTTTTT.

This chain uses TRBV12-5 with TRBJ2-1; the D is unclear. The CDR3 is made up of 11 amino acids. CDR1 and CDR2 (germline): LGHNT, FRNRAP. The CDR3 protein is CASTHTSEQFF. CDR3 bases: TGTGCCAGCACCCATACCAGTGAGCAGTTCTTC.

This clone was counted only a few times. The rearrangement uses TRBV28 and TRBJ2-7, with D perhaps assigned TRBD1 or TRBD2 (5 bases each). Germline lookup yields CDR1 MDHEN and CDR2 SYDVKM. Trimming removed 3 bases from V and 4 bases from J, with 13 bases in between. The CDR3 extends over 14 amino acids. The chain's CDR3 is CASSFEGYSYEQYF. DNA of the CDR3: TGTGCCAGCAGTTTTGAGGGGTATTCTTACGAGCAGTACTTC.

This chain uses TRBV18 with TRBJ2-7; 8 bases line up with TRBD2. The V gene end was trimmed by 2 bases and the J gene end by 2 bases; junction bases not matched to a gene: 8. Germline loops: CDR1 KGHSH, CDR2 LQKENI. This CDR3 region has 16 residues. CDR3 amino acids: CASSPTGGGTTYEQYF. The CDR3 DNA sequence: TGTGCCAGCTCACCAACCGGCGGGGGGACTACCTACGAGCAGTACTTC. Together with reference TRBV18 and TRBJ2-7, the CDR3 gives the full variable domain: NAGVMQNPRHLVRRRGQEARLRCSPMKGHSHVYWYRQLPEEGLKFMVYLQKENIIDESGMPKERFSAEFPKEGPSILRIQQVVRGDSAAYFCASSPTGGGTTYEQYFGPGTRLTVT.

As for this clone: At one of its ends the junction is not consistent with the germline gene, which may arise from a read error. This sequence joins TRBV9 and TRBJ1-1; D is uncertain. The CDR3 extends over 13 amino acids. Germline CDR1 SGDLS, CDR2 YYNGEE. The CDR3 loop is CASGVQRNTEAFF. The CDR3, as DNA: TGTGCCAGCGGCGTCCAAAGGAACACTGAAGCTTTCTTT.

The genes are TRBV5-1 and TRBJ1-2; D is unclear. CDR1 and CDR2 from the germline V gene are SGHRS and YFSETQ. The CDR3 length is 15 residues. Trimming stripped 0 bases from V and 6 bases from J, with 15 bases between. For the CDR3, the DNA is TGCGCCAGCAGCTTGGGAGATGCCCCGGGTAATGGCTACACCTTC. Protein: CASSLGDAPGNGYTF. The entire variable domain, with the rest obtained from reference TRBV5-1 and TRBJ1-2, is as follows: KAGVTQTPRYLIKTRGQQVTLSCSPISGHRSVSWYQQTPGQGLQFLFEYFSETQRNKGNFPGRFSGRQFSNSRSEMNVSTLELGDSALYLCASSLGDAPGNGYTFGSGTRLTVV.

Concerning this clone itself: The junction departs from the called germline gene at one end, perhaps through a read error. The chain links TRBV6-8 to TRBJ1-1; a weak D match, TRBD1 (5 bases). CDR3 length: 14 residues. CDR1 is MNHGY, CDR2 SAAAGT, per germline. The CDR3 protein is CACSGTQRVSEAFF. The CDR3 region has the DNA TGTGCCTGCAGCGGGACTCAGAGGGTGTCTGAAGCTTTCTTT.

In DNA, the CDR3 is TGTGCCTGGGGACTGAATGACTACGAGCAGTACTTC. This codes for CAWGLNDYEQYF. J is TRBJ2-7 and V is TRBV30; TRBD2 is a possible D gene (5 bases). Germline assignment: CDR1 GTSNPN and CDR2 SVGIG (reference sequence). CDR3 length equals 12 residues. Trimming cost V 5 bases and J 3 bases, with 11 bases left between them.

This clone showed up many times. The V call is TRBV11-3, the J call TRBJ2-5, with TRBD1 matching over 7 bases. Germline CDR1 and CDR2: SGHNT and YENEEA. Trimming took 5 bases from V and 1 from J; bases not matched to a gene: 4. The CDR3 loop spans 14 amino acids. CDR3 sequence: CASSPDRVQETQYF. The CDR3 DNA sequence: TGTGCCAGCAGCCCCGACAGGGTCCAAGAGACCCAGTACTTC. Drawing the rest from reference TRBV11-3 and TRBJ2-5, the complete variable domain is EAGVVQSPRYKIIEKKQPVAFWCNPISGHNTLYWYLQNLGQGPELLIRYENEEAVDDSQLPKDRFSAERLKGVDSTLKIQPAELGDSAVYLCASSPDRVQETQYFGPGTRLLVL.

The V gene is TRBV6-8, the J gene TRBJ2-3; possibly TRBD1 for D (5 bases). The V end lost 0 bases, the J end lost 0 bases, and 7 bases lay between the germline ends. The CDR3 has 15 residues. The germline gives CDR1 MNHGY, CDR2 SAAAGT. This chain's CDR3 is CASSYSRGSTDTQYF. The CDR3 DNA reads TGTGCCAGCAGTTACTCTAGGGGCAGCACAGATACGCAGTATTTT.

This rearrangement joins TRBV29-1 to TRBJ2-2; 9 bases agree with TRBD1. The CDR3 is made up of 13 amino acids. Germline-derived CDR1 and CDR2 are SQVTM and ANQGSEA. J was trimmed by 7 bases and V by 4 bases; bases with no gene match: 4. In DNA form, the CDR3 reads TGCAGCGTTGTGGGACAGGGTATCGGGGAGCTGTTTTTT. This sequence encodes CSVVGQGIGELFF.

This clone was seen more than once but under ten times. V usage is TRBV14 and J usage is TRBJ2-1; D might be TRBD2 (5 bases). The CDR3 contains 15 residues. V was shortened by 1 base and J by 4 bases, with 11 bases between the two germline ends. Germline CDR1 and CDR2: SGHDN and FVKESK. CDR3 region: CASSQVSDWYNEQFF. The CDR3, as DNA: TGTGCCAGCAGCCAAGTATCGGACTGGTACAATGAGCAGTTCTTC.

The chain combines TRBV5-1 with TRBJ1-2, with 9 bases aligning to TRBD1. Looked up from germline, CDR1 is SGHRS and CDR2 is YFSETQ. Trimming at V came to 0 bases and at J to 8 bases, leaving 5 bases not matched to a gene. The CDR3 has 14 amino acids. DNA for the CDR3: TGCGCCAGCAGCTTGGCCTGGACAGGGGACGGCTACACCTTC. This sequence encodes CASSLAWTGDGYTF. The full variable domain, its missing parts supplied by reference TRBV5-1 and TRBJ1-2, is KAGVTQTPRYLIKTRGQQVTLSCSPISGHRSVSWYQQTPGQGLQFLFEYFSETQRNKGNFPGRFSGRQFSNSRSEMNVSTLELGDSALYLCASSLAWTGDGYTFGSGTRLTVV.

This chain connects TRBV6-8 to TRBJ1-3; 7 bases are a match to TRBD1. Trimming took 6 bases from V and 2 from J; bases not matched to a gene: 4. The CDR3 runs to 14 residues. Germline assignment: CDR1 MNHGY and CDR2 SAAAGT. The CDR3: CASRLQGTGNTIYF. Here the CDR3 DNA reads TGTGCCAGCAGACTACAGGGGACTGGAAACACCATATATTTT.

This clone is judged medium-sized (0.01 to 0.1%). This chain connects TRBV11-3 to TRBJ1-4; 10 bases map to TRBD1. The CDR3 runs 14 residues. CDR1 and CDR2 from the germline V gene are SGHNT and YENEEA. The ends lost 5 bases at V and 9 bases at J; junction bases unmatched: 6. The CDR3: CASSPPGQGKKLFF. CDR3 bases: TGTGCCAGCAGCCCTCCGGGACAGGGGAAAAAACTGTTTTTT.

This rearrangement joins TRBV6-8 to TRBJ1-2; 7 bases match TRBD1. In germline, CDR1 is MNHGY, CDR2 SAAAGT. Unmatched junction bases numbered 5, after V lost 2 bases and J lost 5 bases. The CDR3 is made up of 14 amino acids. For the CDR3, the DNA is TGTGCCAGCAGTTACGACAGGGCCCCTTATGGCTACACCTTC. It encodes CASSYDRAPYGYTF.

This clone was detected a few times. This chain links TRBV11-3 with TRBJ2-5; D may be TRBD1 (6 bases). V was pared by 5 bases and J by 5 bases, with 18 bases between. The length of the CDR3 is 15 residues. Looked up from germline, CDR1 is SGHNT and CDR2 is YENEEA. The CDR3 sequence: CASSPGGAGVETQYF. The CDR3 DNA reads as TGTGCCAGCAGCCCTGGGGGCGCGGGTGTGGAGACCCAGTACTTC. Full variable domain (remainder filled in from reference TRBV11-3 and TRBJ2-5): EAGVVQSPRYKIIEKKQPVAFWCNPISGHNTLYWYLQNLGQGPELLIRYENEEAVDDSQLPKDRFSAERLKGVDSTLKIQPAELGDSAVYLCASSPGGAGVETQYFGPGTRLLVL.

The DNA of the CDR3 is TGTGCCAGCAGTCGGGACAGCCAAGAGACCCAGTACTTC. It specifies CASSRDSQETQYF. The chain uses TRBV6-8 and TRBJ2-5, with 7 positions matching TRBD1. The CDR3 spans 13 residues. Germline loops: CDR1 MNHGY, CDR2 SAAAGT. With 5 bases clipped from V and 1 base from J, the junction kept 1 base outside the gene matches.

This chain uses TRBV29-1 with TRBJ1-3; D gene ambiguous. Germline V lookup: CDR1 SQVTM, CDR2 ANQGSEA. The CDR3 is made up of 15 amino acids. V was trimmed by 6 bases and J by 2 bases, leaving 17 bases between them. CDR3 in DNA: TGCAGCGTCGCTTATCCCGGGCCAGCTGGAAACACCATATATTTT. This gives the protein CSVAYPGPAGNTIYF.

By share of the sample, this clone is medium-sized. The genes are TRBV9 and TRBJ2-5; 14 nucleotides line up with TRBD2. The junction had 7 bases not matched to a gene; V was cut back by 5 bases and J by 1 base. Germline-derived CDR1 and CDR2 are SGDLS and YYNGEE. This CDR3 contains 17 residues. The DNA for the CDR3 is TGTGCCAGCAGGGATCGGGGACTAGCGGGGGTCCAAGAGACCCAGTACTTC. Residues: CASRDRGLAGVQETQYF.

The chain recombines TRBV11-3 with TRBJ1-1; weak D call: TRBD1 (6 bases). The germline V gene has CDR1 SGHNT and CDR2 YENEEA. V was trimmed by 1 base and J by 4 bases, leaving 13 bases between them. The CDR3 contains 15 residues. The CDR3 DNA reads TGTGCCAGCAGCTTAGTTACAGGGAGGGTCACTGAAGCTTTCTTT. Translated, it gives CASSLVTGRVTEAFF.

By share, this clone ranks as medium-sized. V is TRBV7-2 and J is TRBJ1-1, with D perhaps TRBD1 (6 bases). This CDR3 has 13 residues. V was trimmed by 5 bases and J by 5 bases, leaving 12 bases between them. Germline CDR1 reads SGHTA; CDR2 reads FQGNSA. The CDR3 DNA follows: TGTGCCAGCAGCCAAGACAGGCTAACTGAAGCTTTCTTT. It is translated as CASSQDRLTEAFF.

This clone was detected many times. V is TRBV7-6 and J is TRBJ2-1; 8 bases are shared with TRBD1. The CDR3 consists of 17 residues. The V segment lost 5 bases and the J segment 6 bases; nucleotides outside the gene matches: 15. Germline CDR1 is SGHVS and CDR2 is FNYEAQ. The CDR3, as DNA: TGTGCCAGCAGCCGGGGAGCCGACCGACAGGGGAGCAATGAGCAGTTCTTC. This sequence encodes CASSRGADRQGSNEQFF.

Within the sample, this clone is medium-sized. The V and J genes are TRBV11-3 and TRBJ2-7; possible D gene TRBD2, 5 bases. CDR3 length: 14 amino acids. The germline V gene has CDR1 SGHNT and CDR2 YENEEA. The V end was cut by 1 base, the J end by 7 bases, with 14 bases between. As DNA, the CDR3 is TGTGCCAGCAGCTTAGTCGGAGAGGGTGGGGAGCAGTACTTC. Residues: CASSLVGEGGEQYF.

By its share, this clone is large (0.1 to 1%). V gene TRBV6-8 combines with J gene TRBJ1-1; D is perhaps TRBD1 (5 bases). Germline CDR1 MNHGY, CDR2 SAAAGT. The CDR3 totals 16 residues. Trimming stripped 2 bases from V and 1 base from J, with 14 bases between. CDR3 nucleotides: TGTGCCAGCAGTTACATCCACAGGCTACAGAACACTGAAGCTTTCTTT. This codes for CASSYIHRLQNTEAFF.